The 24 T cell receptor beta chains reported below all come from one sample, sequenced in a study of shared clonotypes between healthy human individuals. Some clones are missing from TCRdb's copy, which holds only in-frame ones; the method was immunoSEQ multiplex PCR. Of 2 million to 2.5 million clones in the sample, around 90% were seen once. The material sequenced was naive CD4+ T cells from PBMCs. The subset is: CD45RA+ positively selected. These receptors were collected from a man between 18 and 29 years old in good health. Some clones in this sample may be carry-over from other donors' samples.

CDR3 sequence: CASSLLETGQREKLFF. CDR3 sequence (DNA): TGTGCCAGCAGTTTATTGGAGACAGGACAACGGGAAAAACTGTTTTTT. This chain uses TRBV28 with TRBJ1-4; a possible D gene is TRBD1 (6 bases). Germline V CDR1 and CDR2: MDHEN, SYDVKM. V was shortened by 1 base and J by 8 bases, with 17 bases between the two germline ends. CDR3 size: 16 residues.

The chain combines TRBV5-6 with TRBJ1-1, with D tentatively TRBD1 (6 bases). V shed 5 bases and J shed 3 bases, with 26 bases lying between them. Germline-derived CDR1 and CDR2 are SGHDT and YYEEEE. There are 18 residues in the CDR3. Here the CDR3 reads CASRPGVRGVFFDTEAFF. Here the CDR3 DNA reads TGTGCCAGCAGACCGGGGGTCAGGGGAGTGTTTTTTGACACTGAAGCTTTCTTT.

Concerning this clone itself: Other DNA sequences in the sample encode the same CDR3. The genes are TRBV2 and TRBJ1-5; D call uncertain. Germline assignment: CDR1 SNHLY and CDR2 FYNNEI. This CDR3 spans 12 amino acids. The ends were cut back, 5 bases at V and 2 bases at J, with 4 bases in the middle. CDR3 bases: TGTGCCAGCAGTCGGGGCAATCAGCCCCAGCATTTT. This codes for CASSRGNQPQHF. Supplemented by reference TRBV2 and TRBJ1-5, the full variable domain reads EPEVTQTPSHQVTQMGQEVILRCVPISNHLYFYWYRQILGQKVEFLVSFYNNEISEKSEIFDDQFSVERPDGSNFTLKIRSTKLEDSAMYFCASSRGNQPQHFGDGTRLSIL.

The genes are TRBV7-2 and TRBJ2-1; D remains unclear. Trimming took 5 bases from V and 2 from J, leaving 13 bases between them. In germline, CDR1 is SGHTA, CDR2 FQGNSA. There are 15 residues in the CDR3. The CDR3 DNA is TGTGCCAGCAGCCCCGAGGTGGGTACCTACAATGAGCAGTTCTTC. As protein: CASSPEVGTYNEQFF.

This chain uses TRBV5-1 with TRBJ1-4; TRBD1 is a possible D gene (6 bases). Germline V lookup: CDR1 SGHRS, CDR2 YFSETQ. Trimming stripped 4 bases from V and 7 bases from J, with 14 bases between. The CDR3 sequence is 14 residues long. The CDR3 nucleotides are TGCGCCAGCAGCCCGGTAGGGGGAATTGAAAAACTGTTTTTT. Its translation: CASSPVGGIEKLFF.

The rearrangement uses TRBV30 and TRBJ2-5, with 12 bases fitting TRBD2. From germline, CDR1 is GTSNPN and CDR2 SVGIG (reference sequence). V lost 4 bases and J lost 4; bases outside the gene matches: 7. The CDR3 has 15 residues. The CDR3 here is CAWTWTSGNPETQYF. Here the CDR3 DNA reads TGTGCCTGGACCTGGACTAGCGGGAATCCAGAGACCCAGTACTTC.

In DNA form, the CDR3 reads TGTGCCAGCAGCTTGGGTCTGCTCACAGATACGCAGTATTTT. Translation: CASSLGLLTDTQYF. V and J are TRBV5-4 and TRBJ2-3, with unresolved D. V was cut by 0 bases and J by 2 bases, with 7 bases left in between. The CDR3 loop spans 14 amino acids. The germline V gene encodes CDR1 SGHNT and CDR2 YYREEE (reference sequence).

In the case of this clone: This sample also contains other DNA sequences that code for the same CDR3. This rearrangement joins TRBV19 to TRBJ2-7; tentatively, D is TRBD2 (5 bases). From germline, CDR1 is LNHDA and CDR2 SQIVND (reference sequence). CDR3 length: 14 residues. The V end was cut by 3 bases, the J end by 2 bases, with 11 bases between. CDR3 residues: CASSMTDLTYEQYF. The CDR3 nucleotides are TGTGCCAGTAGTATGACGGACTTAACCTACGAGCAGTACTTC.

The CDR3 nucleotides read TGTGCCAGCGGTGGTGCGTCCGGGACTAGCGGGAGGGAGCAGTACTTC. Its protein product is CASGGASGTSGREQYF. The chain joins TRBV25-1 to TRBJ2-7; 15 bases line up with TRBD2. Per the germline V gene, CDR1 is MGHDK and CDR2 is SYGVNS. CDR3 length: 16 amino acids. Trimming removed 8 bases from V and 7 bases from J; junction bases left unmatched: 12.

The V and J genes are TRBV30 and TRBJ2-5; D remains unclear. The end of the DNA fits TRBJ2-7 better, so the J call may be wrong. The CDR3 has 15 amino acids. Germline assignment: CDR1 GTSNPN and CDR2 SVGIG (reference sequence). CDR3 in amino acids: CAWSPRVTLAYEQYF. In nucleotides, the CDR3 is TGTGCCTGGAGTCCACGAGTAACGCTGGCCTACGAGCAGTACTTC.

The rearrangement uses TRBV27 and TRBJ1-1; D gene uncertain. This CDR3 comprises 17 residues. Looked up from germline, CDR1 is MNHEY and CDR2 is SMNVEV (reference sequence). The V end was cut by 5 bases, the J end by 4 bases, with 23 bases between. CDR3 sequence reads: CASSPVLTVGSSTEAFF. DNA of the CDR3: TGTGCCAGCAGTCCCGTTTTAACCGTGGGGTCGAGCACTGAAGCTTTCTTT.

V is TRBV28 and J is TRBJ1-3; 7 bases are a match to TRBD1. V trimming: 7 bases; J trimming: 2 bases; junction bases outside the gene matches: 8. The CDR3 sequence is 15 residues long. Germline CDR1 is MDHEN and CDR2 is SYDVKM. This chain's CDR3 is CASMTGRDAGNTIYF. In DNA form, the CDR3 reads TGTGCCAGCATGACAGGGCGGGATGCTGGAAACACCATATATTTT.

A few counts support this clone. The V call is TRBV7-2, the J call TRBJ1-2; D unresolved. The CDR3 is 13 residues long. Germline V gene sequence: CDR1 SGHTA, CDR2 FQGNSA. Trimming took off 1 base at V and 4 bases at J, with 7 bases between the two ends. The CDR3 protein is CASSLDSTYGYTF. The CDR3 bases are TGTGCCAGCAGCTTAGACAGTACCTATGGCTACACCTTC.

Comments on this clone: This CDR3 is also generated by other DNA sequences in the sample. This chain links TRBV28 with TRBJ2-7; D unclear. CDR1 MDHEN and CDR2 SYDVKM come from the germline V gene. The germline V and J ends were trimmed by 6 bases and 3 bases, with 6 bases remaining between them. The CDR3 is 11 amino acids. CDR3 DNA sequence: TGTGCCAGCAGCCCAGACTACGAGCAGTACTTC. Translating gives CASSPDYEQYF.

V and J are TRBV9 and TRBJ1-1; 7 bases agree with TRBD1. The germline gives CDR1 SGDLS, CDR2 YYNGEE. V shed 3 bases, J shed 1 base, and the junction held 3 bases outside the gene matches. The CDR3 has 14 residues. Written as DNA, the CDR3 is TGTGCCAGCAGCGCCAGGGGGGGGAACACTGAAGCTTTCTTT. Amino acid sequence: CASSARGGNTEAFF. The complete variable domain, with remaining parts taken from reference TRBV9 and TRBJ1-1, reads DSGVTQTPKHLITATGQRVTLRCSPRSGDLSVYWYQQSLDQGLQFLIQYYNGEERAKGNILERFSAQQFPDLHSELNLSSLELGDSALYFCASSARGGNTEAFFGQGTRLTVV.

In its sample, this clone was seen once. The CDR3 protein is CASSVQGATAEKLFF. The DNA of the CDR3 is TGTGCCAGCAGTGTACAGGGGGCGACGGCTGAAAAACTGTTTTTT. The chain joins TRBV28 to TRBJ1-4, with TRBD1 matching 9 bases. V trimming: 5 bases; J trimming: 7 bases; junction bases outside the gene matches: 8. The CDR3 runs 15 residues. In germline, CDR1 is MDHEN, CDR2 SYDVKM.

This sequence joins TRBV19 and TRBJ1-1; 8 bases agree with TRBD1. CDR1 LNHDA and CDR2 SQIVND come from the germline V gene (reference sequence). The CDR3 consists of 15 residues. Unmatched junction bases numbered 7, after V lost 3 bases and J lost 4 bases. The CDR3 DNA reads TGTGCCAGTAGTATCGAGGACAGGGTCGGCACTGAAGCTTTCTTT. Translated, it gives CASSIEDRVGTEAFF.

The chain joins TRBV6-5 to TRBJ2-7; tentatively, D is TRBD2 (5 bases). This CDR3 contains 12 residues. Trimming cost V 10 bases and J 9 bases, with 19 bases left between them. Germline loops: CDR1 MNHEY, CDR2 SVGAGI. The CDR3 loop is CATKDGLLGQYF. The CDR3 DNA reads TGTGCCACTAAAGACGGACTCCTCGGGCAGTACTTC.

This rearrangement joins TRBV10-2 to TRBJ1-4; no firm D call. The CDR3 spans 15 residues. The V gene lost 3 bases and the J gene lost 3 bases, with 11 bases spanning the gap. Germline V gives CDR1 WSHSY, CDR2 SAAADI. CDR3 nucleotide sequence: TGCGCCAGCAGTGACCAGGACTCATCTAATGAAAAACTGTTTTTT. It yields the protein CASSDQDSSNEKLFF.

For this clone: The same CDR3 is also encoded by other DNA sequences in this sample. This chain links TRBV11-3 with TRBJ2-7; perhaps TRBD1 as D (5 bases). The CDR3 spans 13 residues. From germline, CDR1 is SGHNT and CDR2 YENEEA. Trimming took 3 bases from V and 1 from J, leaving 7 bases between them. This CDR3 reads CASSLAGSYEQYF. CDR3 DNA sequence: TGTGCCAGCAGCTTGGCAGGGTCCTACGAGCAGTACTTC.

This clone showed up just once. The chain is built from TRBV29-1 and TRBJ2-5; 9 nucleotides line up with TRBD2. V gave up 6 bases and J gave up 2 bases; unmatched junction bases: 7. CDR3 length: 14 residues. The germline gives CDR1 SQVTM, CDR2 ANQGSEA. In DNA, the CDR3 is TGCAGCGTCGCTAAGACTAGCGGTCAAGAGACCCAGTACTTC. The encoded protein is CSVAKTSGQETQYF.

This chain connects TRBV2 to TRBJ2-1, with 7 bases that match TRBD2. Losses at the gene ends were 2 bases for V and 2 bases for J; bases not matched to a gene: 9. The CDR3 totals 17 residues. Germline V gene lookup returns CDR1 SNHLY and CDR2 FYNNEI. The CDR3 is CASSENPGLAAYNEQFF. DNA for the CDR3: TGTGCCAGCAGTGAAAACCCGGGTCTAGCGGCCTACAATGAGCAGTTCTTC.

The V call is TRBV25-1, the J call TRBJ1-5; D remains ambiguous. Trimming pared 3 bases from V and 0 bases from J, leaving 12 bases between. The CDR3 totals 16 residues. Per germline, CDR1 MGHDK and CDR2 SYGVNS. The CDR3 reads CASSEHGSGSNQPQHF. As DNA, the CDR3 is TGTGCCAGCAGTGAGCACGGGTCGGGTAGCAATCAGCCCCAGCATTTT.

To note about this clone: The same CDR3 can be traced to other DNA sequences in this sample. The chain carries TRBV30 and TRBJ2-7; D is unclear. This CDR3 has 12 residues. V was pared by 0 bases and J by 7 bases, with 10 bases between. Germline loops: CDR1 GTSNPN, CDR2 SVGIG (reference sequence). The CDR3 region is CAWSVLGREQYF. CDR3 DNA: TGTGCCTGGAGTGTATTGGGTCGGGAGCAGTACTTC.